This section outlines one TCR beta chain sequence together with its context. What it recognizes is unknown. There are 16 residues in the CDR3. Germline V gene data show CDR1 as SGHTA and CDR2 as FQGNSA. The V gene lost 6 bases and the J gene lost 0 bases, with 12 bases spanning the gap. This sample is drawn from a study of cytomegalovirus exposure and HLA in healthy donors. General study points: TCR beta chains numbering some 160 were designated cytomegalovirus-associated. An analysis that was carried out later associated 16,951 TCR beta sequences with HLA alleles at 0.05 false discovery rate. Being productive about 87% or about 30% of the time was typical of most TCR beta V segments in an earlier analysis.

Primers included in the PCR were 60 Vbeta and 13 Jbeta primers. This table comes from immunoSEQ multiplex PCR, and its TCRdb copy is limited to in-frame clones, with some not included. Here the sample table reports around 210,000 clones. Sequencing input: PBMCs. The chain uses TRBV7-2 and TRBJ1-6; D is undetermined. The clonotype originates from a woman in her twenties or thirties in good health and CMV-seropositive. The CDR3: CASRGVQSSYNSPLHF. DNA for the CDR3: TGTGCCAGCAGGGGCGTACAGAGCTCCTATAATTCACCCCTCCACTTT.